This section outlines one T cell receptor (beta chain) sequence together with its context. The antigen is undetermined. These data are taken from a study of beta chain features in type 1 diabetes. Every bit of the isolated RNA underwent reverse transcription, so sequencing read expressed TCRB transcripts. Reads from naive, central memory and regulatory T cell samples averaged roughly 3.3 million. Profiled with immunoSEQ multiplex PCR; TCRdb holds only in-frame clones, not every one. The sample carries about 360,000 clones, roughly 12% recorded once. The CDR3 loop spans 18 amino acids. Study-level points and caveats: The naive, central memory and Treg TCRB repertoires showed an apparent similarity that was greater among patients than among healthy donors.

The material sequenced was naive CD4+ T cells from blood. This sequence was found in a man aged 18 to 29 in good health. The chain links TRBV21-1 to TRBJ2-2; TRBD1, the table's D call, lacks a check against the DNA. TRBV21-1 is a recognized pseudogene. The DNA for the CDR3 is TGTGCCAGCAGACTCCTCCCGGGACACGTGAAAAACACCGGGGAGCTGTTTTTT. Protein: CASRLLPGHVKNTGELFF.